These 21 T cell receptor beta chains were all obtained from the same sample, sequenced in a study of blood T cell repertoires in COVID-19. Clones were sequenced by immunoSEQ multiplex PCR, and TCRdb holds only the in-frame ones, with some missing. Among 120,000 to 150,000 clones listed, over 65% were seen once. The material sequenced was peripheral blood. All receptors derive from a human donor in a cohort sampled during active COVID-19.

The chain carries TRBV18 and TRBJ1-1, with D tentatively TRBD1 (5 bases). V gave up 5 bases and J gave up 5 bases, with 21 bases separating them. Germline V gene sequence: CDR1 KGHSH, CDR2 LQKENI. The CDR3 has 16 residues. CDR3 amino acids: CASSASGRGWRTEAFF. The CDR3 nucleotides read TGTGCCAGCTCAGCCTCAGGTAGGGGATGGAGAACTGAAGCTTTCTTT.

The rearrangement joins TRBV7-9 to TRBJ1-5; D possibly corresponds to TRBD1 (6 bases). This CDR3 comprises 15 residues. With 5 bases removed from V and 3 bases from J, the gap between germline ends came to 14 bases. Germline lookup yields CDR1 SEHNR and CDR2 FQNEAQ (reference sequence). The CDR3 loop reads CASSPHGQINQPQHF. The CDR3 DNA is TGTGCCAGCAGCCCTCATGGACAGATCAATCAGCCCCAGCATTTT.

The chain has TRBV28 and TRBJ1-1; unclear D gene. The CDR3 runs to 13 residues. V shed 9 bases and J shed 4 bases, with 15 bases lying between them. The germline V gene has CDR1 MDHEN and CDR2 SYDVKM. CDR3 nucleotides: TGTGCCAGTAGGCGGAGAGGCCCCACTGAAGCTTTCTTT. Translating gives CASRRRGPTEAFF.

The V call is TRBV3-1 (or the pseudogene TRBV3-2), the J call TRBJ1-5; no firm D call. With 2 bases removed from V and 6 bases from J, the gap between germline ends came to 8 bases. The CDR3 loop spans 13 amino acids. Germline assignment: CDR1 LGHDT and CDR2 YNNKEL (reference sequence). The CDR3 sequence is CASSQSGFQPQHF. The DNA of the CDR3 is TGTGCCAGCAGCCAATCCGGGTTTCAGCCCCAGCATTTT.

The genes are TRBV9 and TRBJ1-1; D is unresolved. Germline V gives CDR1 SGDLS, CDR2 YYNGEE. V shed 0 bases and J shed 11 bases, with 23 bases lying between them. This CDR3 comprises 16 residues. The CDR3 here is CASSVVSRLVGGQAFF. The CDR3 DNA is TGTGCCAGCAGCGTAGTATCTCGGTTGGTAGGTGGGCAGGCTTTCTTT.

This clone was seen a few times. This chain uses TRBV6-5 with TRBJ2-2; 7 nucleotides line up with TRBD1. The CDR3 is 15 amino acids. With 5 bases clipped from V and 0 bases from J, the junction kept 3 bases outside the gene matches. The V gene's germline CDR1 is MNHEY and CDR2 SVGAGI. As DNA, the CDR3 is TGTGCCAGCAGTACCGGGACAGCGAACACCGGGGAGCTGTTTTTT. Protein sequence: CASSTGTANTGELFF.

The CDR3 DNA is TGTGCCAGCACCAGACATGGGGCCAACGTCCTGACTTTC. Encoded protein: CASTRHGANVLTF. This chain uses TRBV7-9 with TRBJ2-6; no reliable D call. There are 13 residues in the CDR3. Trimming took 7 bases from V and 3 from J, leaving 7 bases between them. The germline gives CDR1 SEHNR, CDR2 FQNEAQ (reference sequence).

The chain uses TRBV28 and TRBJ1-1, with D possibly being TRBD1 (6 bases). Germline CDR1 and CDR2: MDHEN and SYDVKM. The CDR3 is 15 residues long. V lost 5 bases to trimming and J lost 0 bases, with 13 bases between them. The CDR3 sequence: CASSGSRGLNTEAFF. The CDR3 bases are TGTGCCAGCAGTGGATCCAGGGGATTGAACACTGAAGCTTTCTTT.

V and J are TRBV2 and TRBJ2-7; D ambiguous. The germline V gene encodes CDR1 SNHLY and CDR2 FYNNEI. Deletions cut 10 bases from V and 0 bases from J, with 10 bases between. The length of the CDR3 is 12 residues. This CDR3 is CANYLASYEQYV. The CDR3 bases are TGTGCCAACTATCTGGCCTCCTACGAGCAGTACGTC.

The CDR3 spells CARSQGQGGADTQYF. In nucleotides, the CDR3 is TGTGCCCGAAGCCAGGGACAGGGAGGCGCAGATACGCAGTATTTT. The chain uses TRBV30 and TRBJ2-3; 9 nucleotides match TRBD1. CDR3 length: 15 residues. The trim removed 8 bases at V and 4 bases at J, leaving 13 bases unmatched. CDR1 is GTSNPN and CDR2 is SVGIG in the germline V gene (reference sequence).

The genes are TRBV28 and TRBJ2-1, with 11 bases identical to TRBD2. The length of the CDR3 is 15 residues. In germline, CDR1 is MDHEN, CDR2 SYDVKM. The J segment lost 8 bases and the V segment lost 5 bases, leaving 8 bases of the junction unmatched. The CDR3 region is CASSPPGLAVYEQFF. The CDR3 DNA reads TGTGCCAGCAGTCCACCGGGACTAGCGGTCTATGAGCAGTTCTTC.

The chain recombines TRBV29-1 with TRBJ1-1; unclear D gene. Per germline, CDR1 SQVTM and CDR2 ANQGSEA. V lost 3 bases and J 3 bases, leaving 20 bases between the germline ends. This CDR3 comprises 16 residues. This chain's CDR3 is CSVDPLEVTTDTEAFF. The CDR3 coding sequence is TGCAGCGTTGACCCCCTGGAAGTGACTACGGACACTGAAGCTTTCTTT.

The rearrangement links TRBV29-1 to TRBJ2-5, with 12 bases that match TRBD2. The germline V gene encodes CDR1 SQVTM and CDR2 ANQGSEA. The CDR3 runs to 17 residues. The V gene end was trimmed by 0 bases and the J gene end by 1 base; junction bases not matched to a gene: 6. CDR3 in amino acids: CSVEDSLAGGVQETQYF. The CDR3 DNA follows: TGCAGCGTTGAAGACTCACTAGCGGGGGGAGTCCAAGAGACCCAGTACTTC.

J is TRBJ1-5 and V is TRBV11-3; D unresolved. V was pared by 0 bases and J by 5 bases, with 8 bases between. The CDR3 runs to 14 residues. Per the germline V gene, CDR1 is SGHNT and CDR2 is YENEEA. CDR3 region: CASSLETRDQPQHF. CDR3 bases: TGTGCCAGCAGCTTAGAAACGAGAGATCAGCCCCAGCATTTT.

The CDR3 DNA sequence: TGCGCCAGCAGCCAAGAGGAGGGAGGACCCGCGAACCAAGAGACCCAGTACTTC. Protein: CASSQEEGGPANQETQYF. The V gene is TRBV4-1, the J gene TRBJ2-5; D might be TRBD2 (6 bases). Germline V lookup: CDR1 MGHRA, CDR2 YSYEKL. The CDR3 is 18 amino acids. V dropped 0 bases and J dropped 0 bases, with 17 bases sitting between them.

The chain links TRBV29-1 to TRBJ2-3; 9 positions agree with TRBD2. The length of the CDR3 is 14 residues. The V and J ends lost 3 bases and 6 bases, in that order; junction bases with no gene match: 7. The V gene's germline CDR1 is SQVTM and CDR2 ANQGSEA. The CDR3 coding sequence is TGCAGCGTTGAGGGCGGGGGGGCCGACGATACGCAGTATTTT. Its translation: CSVEGGGADDTQYF.

The chain combines TRBV2 with TRBJ1-4; TRBD1 is a possible D gene (5 bases). Trimming stripped 5 bases from V and 4 bases from J, with 14 bases between. CDR3 length equals 15 residues. CDR1 is SNHLY and CDR2 is FYNNEI in the germline V gene. The CDR3 here is CASSSFQGVNEKLFF. The CDR3 DNA reads as TGTGCCAGCAGTTCCTTCCAGGGCGTTAATGAAAAACTGTTTTTT. Complete variable domain (other parts from reference TRBV2 and TRBJ1-4): EPEVTQTPSHQVTQMGQEVILRCVPISNHLYFYWYRQILGQKVEFLVSFYNNEISEKSEIFDDQFSVERPDGSNFTLKIRSTKLEDSAMYFCASSSFQGVNEKLFFGSGTQLSVL.

The gene calls are TRBV5-5 and TRBJ2-2, with D hard to call. This CDR3 contains 15 residues. Germline CDR1 SGHKS, CDR2 YYEKEE (reference sequence). Trimming took 0 bases from V and 1 from J, leaving 7 bases between them. CDR3 sequence: CASSLVPGNTGELFF. The CDR3 nucleotides read TGTGCCAGCAGCTTGGTTCCAGGGAACACCGGGGAGCTGTTTTTT.

The J gene is TRBJ2-1, the V gene TRBV13; 7 nucleotides match TRBD1. V lost 5 bases and J lost 6; bases outside the gene matches: 7. The length of the CDR3 is 14 residues. Germline V gene lookup returns CDR1 PRHDT and CDR2 FYEKMQ (reference sequence). The CDR3 nucleotides are TGTGCCAGCAGCACCGGGGACAGAGGCAATGAGCAGTTCTTC. As protein: CASSTGDRGNEQFF.

The CDR3 DNA follows: TGTGCCAGCAGTATGGACAGGGGGTATGGAAACACCATATATTTT. Amino acids: CASSMDRGYGNTIYF. This chain connects TRBV11-2 to TRBJ1-3; the match to TRBD1 covers 10 bases. CDR1 is SGHAT, CDR2 FQNNGV, per germline. J lost 3 bases, V lost 6 bases, and 5 bases had no gene match. The CDR3 contains 15 residues.

This chain links TRBV11-2 with TRBJ1-4, with TRBD1 as a possible D gene (6 bases). The CDR3 is 16 amino acids. Germline loops: CDR1 SGHAT, CDR2 FQNNGV. The V gene lost 5 bases and the J gene lost 6 bases, with 19 bases spanning the gap. This chain's CDR3 is CASSPKLARGYEKLFF. As DNA, the CDR3 is TGTGCCAGCAGCCCAAAGCTGGCGAGGGGGTATGAAAAACTGTTTTTT.